The rows below give T cell receptor beta chains drawn from one sample of a study of cytomegalovirus exposure and HLA in healthy donors. Using immunoSEQ multiplex PCR, the repertoire was profiled, and TCRdb retains in-frame clones only, with some absent. The sample includes about 180,000 clones, around 81% of them seen just once. The sample comprised PBMCs. Receptors originate from a man aged 35 to 55 in good health and CMV-seronegative. Both conserved end residues are part of each CDR3. The D gene is left open where the match is weak. Some rows have no size entry. The others give once, few or many, or a class for an expanded clone.

d_gene	abundance	v_gene	j_gene	CDR3aa	CDR3nt
.	.	TRBV9	TRBJ1-2	CASSPQVRQSGGYTF	TGTGCCAGCAGCCCCCAAGTAAGGCAGTCGGGGGGCTACACCTTC
TRBD1	.	TRBV7-8	TRBJ2-2	CASSLAQGATGELFF	TGTGCCAGCAGCTTAGCGCAGGGGGCCACCGGGGAGCTGTTTTTT
TRBD2	.	TRBV4-3	TRBJ2-5	CASSQDSMGGETQYF	TGCGCCAGCAGCCAAGATTCGATGGGAGGGGAGACCCAGTACTTC
.	.	TRBV7-9	TRBJ1-6	CASSRGPYNSPLHF	TGTGCCAGCAGCAGAGGCCCTTATAATTCACCCCTCCACTTT
TRBD2	once	TRBV10-1	TRBJ2-7	CASSGSGGTSYEQYF	TGCGCCAGCAGTGGGAGCGGGGGGACTTCCTACGAGCAGTACTTC
TRBD1	once	TRBV5-1	TRBJ2-1	CASSKTGGSFGYNEQFF	TGCGCCAGCAGCAAGACAGGGGGTTCATTTGGGTACAATGAGCAGTTCTTC
.	.	TRBV6-1	TRBJ2-3	CASSEDWLVSTDTQYF	TGTGCCAGCAGTGAGGACTGGCTTGTATCGACAGATACGCAGTATTTT
.	.	TRBV16	TRBJ1-4	CASSQTGEKLFF	TGTGCCAGCAGCCAAACGGGTGAAAAACTGTTTTTT
.	.	TRBV19	TRBJ2-7	CASSIPGREQYF	TGTGCCAGTAGTATCCCGGGGAGGGAGCAGTACTTC
TRBD2	.	TRBV6-5	TRBJ2-1	CASSTGTSGSNEQFF	TGTGCCAGCAGTACCGGGACTAGCGGGAGTAATGAGCAGTTCTTC
TRBD2	few	TRBV5-5	TRBJ2-7	CASSRTSGGTPGGQYF	TGTGCCAGCAGCCGGACTAGCGGAGGTACCCCTGGGGGGCAGTACTTC
TRBD1	.	TRBV6-1	TRBJ2-1	CASRQGVLSGEQFF	TGTGCCAGCAGGCAGGGGGTCCTATCAGGGGAGCAGTTCTTC
TRBD1	.	TRBV9	TRBJ2-1	CASSGQGNLNEQFF	TGTGCCAGCAGCGGACAGGGTAACCTCAATGAGCAGTTCTTC
.	.	TRBV7-2	TRBJ2-3	CASSLGPLKRGSTDTQYF	TGTGCCAGCAGCTTAGGACCCCTCAAGAGAGGTAGCACAGATACGCAGTATTTT
TRBD1	.	TRBV19	TRBJ2-7	CASRPTGALGEQYF	TGTGCCAGTAGACCGACAGGGGCTTTGGGCGAGCAGTACTTC
.	.	TRBV27	TRBJ1-1	CASSSKYQGRGSEAFF	TGTGCCAGCAGTTCCAAGTATCAGGGGCGAGGATCTGAAGCTTTCTTT
.	.	TRBV7-6	TRBJ2-7	CASSLAPPARDSSYEQYF	TGTGCCAGCAGCTTAGCTCCCCCCGCGCGGGACAGTAGCTACGAGCAGTACTTC
TRBD2	few	TRBV25-1	TRBJ2-3	CASSLPAGADTQYF	TGTGCCAGCAGTTTACCAGCGGGGGCCGATACGCAGTATTTT
.	.	TRBV29-1	TRBJ1-5	CSVSGQSNQPQHF	TGCAGCGTTTCTGGACAGTCCAATCAGCCCCAGCATTTT
TRBD1	.	TRBV19	TRBJ1-1	CASSDTGGTAFF	TGTGCCAGTAGTGACACAGGGGGCACAGCTTTCTTT
TRBD1	.	TRBV19	TRBJ1-1	CASSIGGQKNTEAFF	TGTGCCAGTAGTATAGGGGGACAGAAGAACACTGAAGCTTTCTTT
.	.	TRBV7-3	TRBJ2-7	CASSLTQIQSYEQYF	TGTGCCAGCAGCTTAACCCAGATCCAGTCCTACGAGCAGTACTTC
.	.	TRBV7-2	TRBJ2-5	CASSLRGEETQYF	TGTGCCAGCAGCTTACGGGGAGAAGAGACCCAGTACTTC
TRBD2	few	TRBV7-9	TRBJ2-7	CSSSSWTSGAREQYF	TGTTCCAGCAGCTCCTGGACTAGCGGGGCCCGGGAGCAGTACTTC
.	.	TRBV19	TRBJ2-2	CASRPGGILFAGELFF	TGTGCCAGTAGACCCGGAGGGATCCTTTTTGCCGGGGAGCTGTTTTTT
.	once	TRBV5-4	TRBJ1-1	CASSSLMRDTEAFF	TGTGCCAGCAGCTCCTTGATGAGAGACACCGAAGCTTTCTTT
TRBD2	once	TRBV9	TRBJ2-7	CASSVAGGGAYEQYF	TGTGCCAGCAGCGTAGCCGGCGGGGGGGCCTACGAGCAGTACTTC
.	.	TRBV27	TRBJ1-2	CASRPGGARTTNYGYTF	TGTGCCAGCAGACCCGGGGGGGCGCGGACCACTAACTATGGCTACACCTTC
TRBD2	.	TRBV19	TRBJ2-2	CASSPKAGGRVGELFF	TGTGCCAGTAGTCCAAAAGCGGGAGGGCGGGTCGGGGAGCTGTTTTTT
TRBD1	.	TRBV18	TRBJ1-4	CASSPLAPGTANEKLFF	TGTGCCAGCTCACCTTTAGCCCCCGGGACAGCTAATGAAAAACTGTTTTTT
.	.	TRBV11-3	TRBJ1-2	CASSLEGGRLNYGYTF	TGTGCCAGCAGCTTAGAAGGGGGACGGCTTAACTATGGCTACACCTTC
.	.	TRBV5-4	TRBJ2-7	CASSLALALSYEQYF	TGTGCCAGCAGCTTGGCCCTGGCCCTCTCCTACGAGCAGTACTTC
.	.	TRBV6-5	TRBJ1-1	CASSYGAPLGAAFF	TGTGCCAGCAGTTACGGGGCACCTTTAGGCGCAGCTTTCTTT
TRBD1	.	TRBV6-1	TRBJ1-1	CASSERAGGFYTEAFF	TGTGCCAGCAGTGAAAGGGCAGGGGGCTTTTACACTGAAGCTTTCTTT
TRBD1	.	TRBV4-1	TRBJ1-2	CASSRPGQGDYGYTF	TGCGCCAGCAGCCGTCCGGGACAGGGTGACTATGGCTACACCTTC
.	.	TRBV2	TRBJ1-4	CASSAQGSTNEKLFF	TGTGCCAGCAGTGCACAGGGTTCAACTAATGAAAAACTGTTTTTT
.	.	TRBV6-5	TRBJ2-5	CASSLGPAQETQYF	TGTGCCAGCAGCCTGGGGCCGGCCCAAGAGACCCAGTACTTC
TRBD1	.	TRBV6-5	TRBJ1-2	CASTLDRGSDGYTF	TGTGCCAGCACCCTGGACAGGGGGAGTGATGGCTACACCTTC
.	.	TRBV5-4	TRBJ2-5	CASSVQGVGETQYF	TGTGCCAGCAGCGTCCAAGGGGTAGGAGAGACCCAGTACTTC
.	.	TRBV19	TRBJ2-1	CASSIRESPYNEQFF	TGTGCCAGTAGTATACGGGAGAGTCCCTACAATGAGCAGTTCTTC
TRBD1	.	TRBV30	TRBJ1-2	CAWSPRDRGKDGYTF	TGTGCCTGGAGTCCCCGGGACAGGGGAAAGGATGGCTACACCTTC
TRBD1	.	TRBV7-9	TRBJ2-7	CASSFGTGEQYF	TGTGCCAGCAGCTTTGGGACAGGCGAGCAGTACTTC
TRBD2	.	TRBV5-1	TRBJ2-1	CASSLPGTSGSDEQFF	TGCGCCAGCAGCTTGCCCGGGACTAGCGGGAGCGATGAGCAGTTCTTC
.	.	TRBV27	TRBJ1-5	CASSLSTYSNQPQHF	TGTGCCAGCAGTTTATCCACATATAGCAATCAGCCCCAGCATTTT
.	.	TRBV5-4	TRBJ1-2	CASSLARGFYGYTF	TGTGCCAGCAGCTTGGCCAGGGGCTTCTATGGCTACACCTTC
.	.	TRBV15	TRBJ2-7	CATSKGQQGRSYEQYF	TGTGCCACCTCCAAGGGGCAGCAGGGCAGGTCCTACGAGCAGTACTTC
TRBD1	few	TRBV4-1	TRBJ1-5	CASSHQGASNQPQHF	TGCGCCAGCAGCCATCAGGGGGCGAGCAATCAGCCCCAGCATTTT
.	.	TRBV19	TRBJ2-3	CASSISGTDTQYF	TGTGCCAGTAGTATATCTGGCACAGATACGCAGTATTTT
.	.	TRBV18	TRBJ1-3	CASSPQGNSGNTIYF	TGTGCCAGCTCACCACAGGGGAACTCTGGAAACACCATATATTTT
.	.	TRBV19	TRBJ1-3	CASAYGSSIYF	TGTGCCAGTGCATACGGTTCATCCATATATTTT
.	.	TRBV9	TRBJ1-2	CASSVGGQNYGYTF	TGTGCCAGCAGCGTAGGAGGACAGAACTATGGCTACACCTTC
.	.	TRBV5-5	TRBJ2-3	CASSLFVRGRLDTQYF	TGTGCCAGCAGCTTATTTGTCAGGGGACGGCTTGATACGCAGTATTTT
.	.	TRBV7-2	TRBJ1-1	CASSSGSGGTEAFF	TGTGCCAGCAGCTCTGGATCCGGGGGCACTGAAGCTTTCTTT
TRBD2	once	TRBV6-5	TRBJ2-1	CASSYWGTSEKNEQFF	TGTGCCAGCAGTTACTGGGGGACTAGCGAAAAAAATGAGCAGTTCTTC
.	.	TRBV4-3	TRBJ2-3	CASSQDHGGTQYF	TGCGCCAGCAGCCAAGATCACGGGGGTACGCAGTATTTT